Below, 24 T cell receptor beta chains from the same sample are listed, as sequenced in a study of vaccination effects on CD4 cells after COVID-19. Assay used: immunoSEQ multiplex PCR; TCRdb lists only in-frame clones, some missing. Of tens of thousands of clones in the sample, about 70% were seen once. The authors isolated CD4+ T cells after more than eight days of culture. These receptors are not linked to any known antigen. The sequences come from CD4+ T cells from PBMCs cultured without peptide, collected before COVID-19 vaccination. These TCRs come from a human donor who received a COVID-19 vaccine.

The V gene is TRBV6-1, the J gene TRBJ2-7, with 9 bases fitting TRBD1. The CDR3 runs 13 residues. After removal of 0 bases from V and 8 bases from J, the junction contained 2 bases not matched to a gene. Germline assignment: CDR1 MNHNS and CDR2 SASEGT. CDR3 bases: TGTGCCAGCAGTGAAGCGTACAGGGGGCAGCAGTACTTC. Protein: CASSEAYRGQQYF.

The chain combines TRBV29-1 with TRBJ2-7; D possibly corresponds to TRBD2 (5 bases). V was cut by 6 bases and J by 7 bases, with 10 bases left in between. CDR1 and CDR2 (germline): SQVTM, ANQGSEA. The CDR3 is 10 residues long. CDR3 sequence: CSVLLGEQYF. The CDR3 DNA reads as TGCAGCGTGCTACTAGGGGAGCAGTACTTC.

This chain connects TRBV6-1 to TRBJ1-5, with no clear D. The CDR3 consists of 17 residues. CDR1 MNHNS and CDR2 SASEGT come from the germline V gene. The ends were cut back, 2 bases at V and 3 bases at J, with 17 bases in the middle. CDR3 nucleotide sequence: TGTGCCAGCAGTGAACAGCAGAGCCAAAAAATCAATCAGCCCCAGCATTTT. It specifies CASSEQQSQKINQPQHF.

The gene calls are TRBV6-5 and TRBJ1-3; no definite D call. There are 14 residues in the CDR3. The V and J ends lost 0 bases and 0 bases respectively, with 3 bases between them. Germline CDR1 MNHEY, CDR2 SVGAGI. The CDR3 region is CASSYSSSGNTIYF. DNA for the CDR3: TGTGCCAGCAGTTACTCTTCCTCTGGAAACACCATATATTTT.

Only a few counts were recorded for this clone. The chain combines TRBV14 with TRBJ2-6; 7 bases map to TRBD2. Germline CDR1 SGHDN, CDR2 FVKESK. This CDR3 region has 15 residues. With V trimmed by 4 bases and J by 4 bases, 4 bases remained unmatched. CDR3 sequence reads: CASSPTGGGANVLTF. The DNA of the CDR3 is TGTGCCAGCAGCCCCACGGGGGGAGGGGCCAACGTCCTGACTTTC.

V gene TRBV18 combines with J gene TRBJ2-1, with D perhaps TRBD1 (6 bases). This CDR3 has 15 amino acids. Germline CDR1 reads KGHSH; CDR2 reads LQKENI. The V gene lost 3 bases and the J gene lost 6 bases, with 15 bases spanning the gap. CDR3 protein: CASSPPGAIGNEQFF. CDR3 sequence (DNA): TGTGCCAGCTCACCCCCAGGGGCCATTGGCAATGAGCAGTTCTTC. The whole variable domain, filled in from reference TRBV18 and TRBJ2-1, reads NAGVMQNPRHLVRRRGQEARLRCSPMKGHSHVYWYRQLPEEGLKFMVYLQKENIIDESGMPKERFSAEFPKEGPSILRIQQVVRGDSAAYFCASSPPGAIGNEQFFGPGTRLTVL.

This clone was found once. The gene calls are TRBV3-1 (or the pseudogene TRBV3-2) and TRBJ1-5; D perhaps matches TRBD1 (5 bases). The germline gives CDR1 LGHDT, CDR2 YNNKEL (reference sequence). V was cut by 4 bases and J by 1 base, with 8 bases left in between. The CDR3 runs 14 residues. This CDR3 reads CASSRDLSNQPQHF. The CDR3, as DNA: TGTGCCAGCAGCCGGGACTTGAGCAATCAGCCCCAGCATTTT.

V is TRBV5-1 and J is TRBJ2-3; D call uncertain. Germline V CDR1 and CDR2: SGHRS, YFSETQ. The CDR3 has 14 residues. Between the trimmed V and J ends, which lost 5 bases and 8 bases, there was a span of 18 bases. In DNA form, the CDR3 reads TGCGCCAGCAGGCCCGATGGCTTTTTGGTTACGCAGTATTTT. Amino acids: CASRPDGFLVTQYF.

The V gene is TRBV5-4, the J gene TRBJ1-1; possible D gene TRBD1, 6 bases. CDR1 is SGHNT, CDR2 YYREEE, per germline (reference sequence). This CDR3 region has 13 residues. The ends were cut back, 0 bases at V and 8 bases at J, with 11 bases in the middle. The CDR3 bases are TGTGCCAGCAGCTTGGATGTGCAGGGGGAAGCTTTCTTT. Its protein is CASSLDVQGEAFF.

The CDR3 coding sequence is TGTGCCAGCAGTGAAGTCCCCCAGGCATGGAATTCACCCCTCCACTTT. Translating gives CASSEVPQAWNSPLHF. This chain connects TRBV6-1 to TRBJ1-6; no clear D gene. Per germline, CDR1 MNHNS and CDR2 SASEGT. The V gene lost 1 base and the J gene lost 7 bases, with 14 bases spanning the gap. The CDR3 is made up of 16 amino acids.

This chain connects TRBV6-5 to TRBJ1-6; 7 bases map to TRBD1. The trim removed 4 bases at V and 9 bases at J, leaving 9 bases unmatched. This CDR3 has 15 residues. Germline CDR1 MNHEY, CDR2 SVGAGI. This CDR3 is CASSLGTAYSSPLHF. In DNA form, the CDR3 reads TGTGCCAGCAGTTTAGGGACAGCGTATTCTTCACCCCTCCACTTT.

V gene TRBV6-5 combines with J gene TRBJ2-3, with 9 bases fitting TRBD2. Trimming took 6 bases from V and 5 from J; bases not matched to a gene: 6. Germline V gene data show CDR1 as MNHEY and CDR2 as SVGAGI. The CDR3 extends over 14 amino acids. CDR3 nucleotides: TGTGCCAGCAGGATAGCGGGAGTCATAGATACGCAGTATTTT. It specifies CASRIAGVIDTQYF.

The chain couples TRBV5-1 to TRBJ2-5; D tentatively reads TRBD1 or TRBD2 (5 bases each). This CDR3 has 17 residues. Trimming left V 0 bases short and J 5 bases short, with 20 bases between. Germline V gene lookup returns CDR1 SGHRS and CDR2 YFSETQ. CDR3 protein: CASSLVLGPSEGETQYF. As DNA, the CDR3 is TGCGCCAGCAGCTTGGTACTGGGTCCGTCCGAGGGGGAGACCCAGTACTTC.

The V and J genes are TRBV5-1 and TRBJ2-3, with 9 bases fitting TRBD2. CDR3 length: 17 amino acids. Unmatched junction bases numbered 10, after V lost 0 bases and J lost 5 bases. Germline-derived CDR1 and CDR2 are SGHRS and YFSETQ. The DNA for the CDR3 is TGCGCCAGCAGCTTGGCCCTTAGCGGGAGCGGAGGAGATACGCAGTATTTT. Its translation is CASSLALSGSGGDTQYF.

The chain employs TRBV4-3 and TRBJ2-7; D remains unclear. Trimming removed 0 bases from V and 4 bases from J, with 16 bases in between. The V gene's germline CDR1 is LGHNA and CDR2 YSLEER. This CDR3 has 16 amino acids. Here the CDR3 reads CASSQERTLPTYEQYF. The DNA of the CDR3 is TGCGCCAGCAGCCAAGAGAGGACCCTCCCGACATACGAGCAGTACTTC.

Here the CDR3 reads CASSSGTSGRFGETQYF. The CDR3 DNA sequence: TGTGCCAGCAGCTCGGGGACTAGCGGGAGGTTCGGAGAGACCCAGTACTTC. This sequence joins TRBV7-2 and TRBJ2-5; 15 nucleotides agree with TRBD2. V was pared by 4 bases and J by 4 bases, with 7 bases of the junction left unmatched. Germline V lookup: CDR1 SGHTA, CDR2 FQGNSA. The CDR3 is 17 amino acids.

This clone was observed once. V gene TRBV6-5 combines with J gene TRBJ2-1, with D uncertain. The CDR3 loop spans 13 amino acids. Germline V gene lookup returns CDR1 MNHEY and CDR2 SVGAGI. V was trimmed by 5 bases and J by 10 bases, leaving 15 bases between them. CDR3 bases: TGTGCCAGCAGTCAGTCGGGTTATGGAGAGCAGTTCTTC. The encoded protein is CASSQSGYGEQFF.

The rearrangement links TRBV4-3 to TRBJ1-2; 7 bases fit TRBD1. In germline, CDR1 is LGHNA, CDR2 YSLEER. The CDR3 extends over 15 amino acids. V lost 3 bases, J lost 0 bases, and 4 bases stayed unmatched. The CDR3 protein is CASSQGTVANYGYTF. CDR3 DNA: TGCGCCAGCAGCCAGGGGACAGTAGCTAACTATGGCTACACCTTC.

CDR3 protein: CSVALQGATGELFF. In nucleotides, the CDR3 is TGCAGCGTTGCACTACAGGGGGCCACCGGGGAGCTGTTTTTT. J is TRBJ2-2 and V is TRBV29-1, with TRBD1 matching over 9 bases. This CDR3 comprises 14 residues. Germline CDR1 and CDR2: SQVTM and ANQGSEA. With V trimmed by 4 bases and J by 4 bases, 4 bases remained unmatched.

The J gene is TRBJ2-7, the V gene TRBV19; no clear D. Germline V gene lookup returns CDR1 LNHDA and CDR2 SQIVND (reference sequence). The V gene lost 4 bases and the J gene lost 4 bases, with 11 bases spanning the gap. The CDR3 is made up of 13 amino acids. The chain's CDR3 is CASSTRTVYEQYF. CDR3 DNA sequence: TGTGCCAGTAGTACCAGGACGGTTTACGAGCAGTACTTC.

There are a few counts of this clone. This sequence joins TRBV29-1 and TRBJ2-3; D is ambiguous. V lost 4 bases to trimming and J lost 0 bases, with 8 bases between them. In germline, CDR1 is SQVTM, CDR2 ANQGSEA. CDR3 length: 13 amino acids. The CDR3 protein is CSVASRSTDTQYF. The DNA of the CDR3 is TGCAGCGTTGCTTCCAGGAGCACAGATACGCAGTATTTT.

V gene TRBV7-8 combines with J gene TRBJ2-7; 9 nucleotides match TRBD2. Germline V gene lookup returns CDR1 SGHVS and CDR2 FQNEAQ. Trimming cost V 6 bases and J 3 bases; bases outside gene matches: 3. The CDR3 is made up of 13 amino acids. CDR3 nucleotide sequence: TGTGCCAGCAGGGGACTAGCCCACTACGAGCAGTACTTC. Its protein product is CASRGLAHYEQYF. Drawing the rest from reference TRBV7-8 and TRBJ2-7, the complete variable domain is GAGVSQSPRYKVAKRGQDVALRCDPISGHVSLFWYQQALGQGPEFLTYFQNEAQLDKSGLPSDRFFAERPEGSVSTLKIQRTQQEDSAVYLCASRGLAHYEQYFGPGTRLTVT.

The gene calls are TRBV3-1 (or the pseudogene TRBV3-2) and TRBJ2-1; D is uncertain. Germline values: CDR1 LGHDT, CDR2 YNNKEL (reference sequence). V lost 0 bases and J 1 base, leaving 10 bases between the germline ends. This CDR3 region has 16 residues. The CDR3 DNA follows: TGTGCCAGCAGCCAAGAAGATTGGCTTTCCTACAATGAGCAGTTCTTC. It specifies CASSQEDWLSYNEQFF.

The chain carries TRBV5-1 and TRBJ1-2; the match to TRBD1 covers 7 bases. Per germline, CDR1 SGHRS and CDR2 YFSETQ. CDR3 size: 14 residues. The trim removed 4 bases at V and 8 bases at J, leaving 11 bases unmatched. The CDR3 nucleotides read TGCGCCAGCAGCACGACAGGGAAGGGAGGCGGCTACACCTTC. This translates into CASSTTGKGGGYTF.